Listed here is a single TCR beta chain. Trimming left V 5 bases short and J 4 bases short, with 13 bases between. This CDR3 is 14 amino acids long. From germline, CDR1 is SGHTA and CDR2 FQGNSA. The sample originates from a study of T cell changes during pregnancy in multiple sclerosis. Using immunoSEQ multiplex PCR, the repertoire was profiled, and TCRdb retains in-frame clones only, with some absent. The sample holds around 39,000 clones, almost 95% seen once. The chain recombines TRBV7-2 with TRBJ2-3, with D hard to call. The sequencing input was PBMCs (not recorded whether the cells were cultured). This sequence originates from a female donor with multiple sclerosis, enrolled in a pregnancy study. The CDR3 loop is CASSPALPPDTQYF. The DNA for the CDR3 is TGTGCCAGCAGCCCTGCTCTGCCCCCAGATACGCAGTATTTT. Full variable domain (missing parts from reference TRBV7-2 and TRBJ2-3): GAGVSQSPSNKVTEKGKDVELRCDPISGHTALYWYRQSLGQGLEFLIYFQGNSAPDKSGLPSDRFSAERTGGSVSTLTIQRTQQEDSAVYLCASSPALPPDTQYFGPGTRLTVL.